This paragraph covers one TCR beta chain sequence. Its antigen is undetermined. The CDR3 is 15 residues long. Germline CDR1 and CDR2: LGHNA and YSLEER. V lost 0 bases and J 8 bases, leaving 13 bases between the germline ends. With 60 Vbeta and 13 Jbeta primers, the PCR was carried out. The assay was immunoSEQ multiplex PCR, and TCRdb's table has in-frame clones only and misses some. The sample has 200,000 or so clones; over 75% are singletons. These data belong to a study of cytomegalovirus exposure and HLA in healthy donors. Regarding the study as a whole: V- and J-gene trimming of TCR beta was linked (in a later analysis) to a missense DCLRE1C variant. Per published accounts, TCR beta sequences correctly predicted the HLA-A and HLA-B alleles of most subjects. For most TCR sequences rarity was the rule, although some public TCRs occurred in many donors.

This receptor was taken from a girl in the first two years of life in good health and CMV-seronegative. The rearrangement joins TRBV4-3 to TRBJ2-2; unclear D gene. The sequenced material came from PBMCs. This chain's CDR3 is CASSQDLLRLGELFF. CDR3 nucleotide sequence: TGCGCCAGCAGCCAAGACCTACTAAGGTTAGGGGAGCTGTTTTTT.